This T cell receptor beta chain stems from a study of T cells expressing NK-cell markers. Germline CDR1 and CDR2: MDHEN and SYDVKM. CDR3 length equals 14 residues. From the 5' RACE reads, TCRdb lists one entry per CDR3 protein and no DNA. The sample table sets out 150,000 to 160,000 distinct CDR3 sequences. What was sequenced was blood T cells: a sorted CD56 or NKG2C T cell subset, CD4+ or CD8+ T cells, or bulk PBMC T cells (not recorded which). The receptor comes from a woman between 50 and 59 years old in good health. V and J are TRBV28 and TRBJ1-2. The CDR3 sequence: CASLPPGPSVGYTF.